The entry below describes one T cell receptor beta chain. This sample was included in a study of blood T cells in healthy people across ages. Looking at the study overall: Template switching caught about one barcoded beta molecule for each two T cells.

This CDR3 region has 15 residues. The V gene lost 0 bases and the J gene lost 4 bases, with 10 bases spanning the gap. Germline values: CDR1 SGHRS, CDR2 YFSETQ. The use of a sample-barcoded 5' primer and a J-beta primer mix characterized a second PCR of roughly 7 to 12 cycles. TCRdb recomputed calls from the 5' RACE reads with MiXCR, one row per CDR3 protein. The sample lists about 670,000 distinct CDR3 sequences; around 50% were seen once. Sequencing was performed on blood. This receptor was obtained from an elderly woman in good health. The V call is TRBV5-1, the J call TRBJ2-2, with D maybe TRBD1 (5 bases). The CDR3 spells CASSLEAGITGELFF. DNA of the CDR3: TGCGCCAGCAGCTTGGAGGCAGGGATCACCGGGGAGCTGTTTTTT.